The source of this T cell receptor beta chain is a study of T cells in Graves' hyperthyroidism and ophthalmopathy. V was cut by 8 bases and J by 2 bases, with 10 bases left in between. The germline V gene encodes CDR1 MNHEY and CDR2 SMNVEV (reference sequence). This CDR3 is built from 13 residues. What was amplified from RNA transcripts were TCR beta CDR3 regions. A set of HTBI primers served as the primers for a first-round RT-PCR of the TCR CDR3. TCRdb re-called the multiplex PCR reads with MiXCR, one entry per CDR3 protein. The sample has almost 500,000 distinct CDR3 sequences, around a fifth seen once. This clonotype was seen a handful of times. Its antigen is unknown. General study results and limits: Prediction of ophthalmopathy progression came a median 6.5 months pre-onset.

The TCR originated in a woman between 65 and 79 years old with Graves' ophthalmopathy. Material: blood. V and J are TRBV27 and TRBJ2-1; D unclear. The CDR3 bases are TGTGCCAGCGGGGTACCGCCCTACAATGAGCAGTTCTTC. Translated, it gives CASGVPPYNEQFF.